A selection of T cell receptor beta chains follows, all from one sample in a study of cytomegalovirus exposure and HLA in healthy donors. Generated by immunoSEQ multiplex PCR, the TCRdb table keeps only in-frame clones and is missing some. The sample consists of about 200,000 clones, roughly 80% of them appearing once. The sample comprised PBMCs. The receptors were sampled from a woman aged 40 to 50 in good health and CMV-seronegative. The CDR3 runs from the conserved cysteine through the conserved F or W. D genes are given only for firm matches. For some rows the clone size is stated as once, few or many, or as a class when expanded; others skip it.

V,size,D,J,DNA,CDR3
TRBV6-4,.,.,TRBJ2-1,TGTGCCAGCAGTGACTCGTACGGGTCTACCTACAATGAGCAGTTCTTC,CASSDSYGSTYNEQFF
TRBV10-3,.,TRBD2,TRBJ2-7,TGTGCCATCAGCTCGATAAGCGGGAGTTCGTACGAGCAGTACTTC,CAISSISGSSYEQYF
TRBV27,few,.,TRBJ2-1,TGTGCCAGCAGATTGACAGTGGCAGACAATGAGCAGTTCTTC,CASRLTVADNEQFF
TRBV25-1,once,.,TRBJ2-1,TGTGCCAGCAGTGAGTCTGACGGGAACACCTACAATGAGCAGTTCTTC,CASSESDGNTYNEQFF
TRBV6-1,.,.,TRBJ1-1,TGTGCCAGCAGTGAAAGAACAGAAGTGGCCACTGAAGCTTTCTTT,CASSERTEVATEAFF
TRBV4-1,.,TRBD1,TRBJ1-1,TGCGCCAGCAGCAGCCGACAGGGAAGGAACACTGAAGCTTTCTTT,CASSSRQGRNTEAFF
TRBV10-3,.,.,TRBJ2-7,TGTGCCACCAGCTCGGGTCAAGCCGGCTACGAGCAGTACTTC,CATSSGQAGYEQYF
TRBV6-1,.,TRBD2,TRBJ2-5,TGTGCCAGCAGTGACGGACTAGCGGGAGTTAGCGAGACCCAGTACTTC,CASSDGLAGVSETQYF
TRBV6-5,once,TRBD1,TRBJ1-5,TGTGCCAGCAGAAAGGACAGGTTGAATCAGCCCCAGCATTTT,CASRKDRLNQPQHF
TRBV4-1,.,TRBD2,TRBJ2-3,TGCGCCAGCAGACCCATACTAGCGGGTTTGGATACGCAGTATTTT,CASRPILAGLDTQYF
TRBV5-5,few,.,TRBJ1-2,TGTGCCAGCAGCTTGGCAATAGGGAGCTACTATGGCTACACCTTC,CASSLAIGSYYGYTF
TRBV18,.,.,TRBJ1-1,TGTGCCAGCTCACCAAGTTCCCGTCCCGGGGACACTGAAGCTTTCTTT,CASSPSSRPGDTEAFF
TRBV7-8,.,TRBD1,TRBJ1-5,TGTGCCAGCAGCTTAGAGGGACAGACAAGCAATCAGCCCCAGCATTTT,CASSLEGQTSNQPQHF
TRBV7-3,.,.,TRBJ1-1,TGTGCCAGCAGCTTAACGTCGAGAACTGAAGCTTTCTTT,CASSLTSRTEAFF
TRBV15,.,TRBD2,TRBJ2-7,TGTGCCACCAGCCGAGCGGGAGCGACCTACGAGCAGTACTTC,CATSRAGATYEQYF
TRBV2,.,.,TRBJ2-5,TGTGCCAGCAGTGAACCTAGCTGGGAGCAAGAGACCCAGTACTTC,CASSEPSWEQETQYF
TRBV5-1,.,TRBD1,TRBJ2-3,TGCGCCAGCAGCGAAGACAGGGTCGGTTCAGATACGCAGTATTTT,CASSEDRVGSDTQYF
TRBV9,once,.,TRBJ2-5,TGTGCCAGCAGCTTGGACATTTTAGAGACCCAGTACTTC,CASSLDILETQYF
TRBV4-2,few,TRBD1,TRBJ1-2,TGTGCCAGCAGCGACGAATCGGGACGGACAGGGGCTGACTATGGCTACACCTTC,CASSDESGRTGADYGYTF
TRBV19,.,TRBD2,TRBJ2-4,TGTGCCAGTACATATAAGGGAGGGGCTAGCGGCGCCAAAAACATTCAGTACTTC,CASTYKGGASGAKNIQYF
TRBV5-1,.,.,TRBJ1-5,TGCGCCAGCAGCTTGGACGGAGATAGCAATCAGCCCCAGCATTTT,CASSLDGDSNQPQHF
TRBV30,.,TRBD1,TRBJ2-3,TGTGCCTGGAGTGCCACGGGGACAGGTACGCAGTATTTT,CAWSATGTGTQYF
TRBV15,few,.,TRBJ2-1,TGTGCCACCAGCAGTACCGCGGTCTTAGCGGTACCCTACAATGAGCAGTTCTTC,CATSSTAVLAVPYNEQFF
TRBV25-1,.,TRBD1,TRBJ1-1,TGTGCCAGCAGTGAGCTTACAGGGGCGAAGAACACTGAAGCTTTCTTT,CASSELTGAKNTEAFF
TRBV7-9,few,.,TRBJ1-2,TGTGCCAGCAGCTTAGGCGGGGGCAGAACGGATGGCTACACCTTC,CASSLGGGRTDGYTF
TRBV7-3,.,.,TRBJ2-2,TGTGCCAGCAGCTTAATCACGGGAGTGGGTACCGGGGAGCTGTTTTTT,CASSLITGVGTGELFF
TRBV6-6,.,.,TRBJ1-5,TGTGCCAGCAGAAAAGGGGATCAGCCCCAGCATTTT,CASRKGDQPQHF
TRBV5-4,.,.,TRBJ2-1,TGTGCCAGCAGCTTAAGGGGCCTACACTACAATGAGCAGTTCTTC,CASSLRGLHYNEQFF